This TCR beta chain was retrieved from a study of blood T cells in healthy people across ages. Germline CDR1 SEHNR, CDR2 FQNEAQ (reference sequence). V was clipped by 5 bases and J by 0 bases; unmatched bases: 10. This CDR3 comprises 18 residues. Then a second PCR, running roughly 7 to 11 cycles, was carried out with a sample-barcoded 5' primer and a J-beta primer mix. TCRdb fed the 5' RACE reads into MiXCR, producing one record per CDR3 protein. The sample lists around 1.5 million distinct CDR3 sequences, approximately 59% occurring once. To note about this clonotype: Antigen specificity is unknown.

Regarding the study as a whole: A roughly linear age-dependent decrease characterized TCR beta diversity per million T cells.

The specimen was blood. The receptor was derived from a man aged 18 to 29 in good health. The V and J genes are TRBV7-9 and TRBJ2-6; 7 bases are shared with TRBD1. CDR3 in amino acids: CASSKAGTVHSGANVLTF. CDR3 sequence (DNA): TGTGCCAGCAGCAAGGCCGGGACAGTGCACTCTGGGGCCAACGTCCTGACTTTC.